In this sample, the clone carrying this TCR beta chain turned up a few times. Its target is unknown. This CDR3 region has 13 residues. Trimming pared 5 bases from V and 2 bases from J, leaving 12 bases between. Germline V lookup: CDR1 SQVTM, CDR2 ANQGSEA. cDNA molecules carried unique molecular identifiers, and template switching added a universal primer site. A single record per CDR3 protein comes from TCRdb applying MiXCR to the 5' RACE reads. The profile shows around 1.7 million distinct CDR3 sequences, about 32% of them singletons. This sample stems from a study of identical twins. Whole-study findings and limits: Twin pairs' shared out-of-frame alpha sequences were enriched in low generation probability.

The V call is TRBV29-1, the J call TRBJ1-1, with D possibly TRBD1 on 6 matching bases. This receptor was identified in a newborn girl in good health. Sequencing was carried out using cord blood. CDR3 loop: CSVSRQANTEAFF. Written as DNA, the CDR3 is TGCAGCGTTAGCCGACAGGCTAACACTGAAGCTTTCTTT. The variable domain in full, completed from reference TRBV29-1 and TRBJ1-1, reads SAVISQKPSRDICQRGTSLTIQCQVDSQVTMMFWYRQQPGQSLTLIATANQGSEATYESGFVIDKFPISRPNLTFSTLTVSNMSPEDSSIYLCSVSRQANTEAFFGQGTRLTVV.